The text below deals with one TCR beta chain. The sample originates from a study of shared clonotypes between healthy human individuals. V shed 4 bases, J shed 7 bases, and the junction held 10 bases outside the gene matches. Germline loops: CDR1 MNHNS, CDR2 SASEGT. This CDR3 has 16 residues. Generated by immunoSEQ multiplex PCR, the TCRdb table keeps only in-frame clones and is missing some. Here the sample spans 730,000 or so clones, roughly 70% being singletons. Sequencing was carried out using memory CD4+ T cells sorted from blood. Subset specified: CD45RA-negative fraction. V gene TRBV6-1 combines with J gene TRBJ2-3; 11 bases map to TRBD2. The TCR comes from a woman under 40 in good health. The CDR3 region is CASSAPGTSGFNTQYF. As DNA, the CDR3 is TGTGCCAGCAGTGCCCCCGGGACTAGCGGCTTTAATACGCAGTATTTT.